This T cell receptor (beta chain) was documented in a study of T cell responses to AZD1222 COVID-19 vaccine. Study in general: Second doses were pooled across both intervals (about 4 or about 12 weeks). General observations from the study: Baseline seropositivity characterized only a handful of AZD1222 recipients. Distributed over spike, vaccine-associated CD4 TCRs predominated at 160-218 and 743-854. Repertoires were collected only later (after the peak T cell response had occurred).

The CDR3 spans 14 residues. Germline CDR1 reads SGHTA; CDR2 reads FQGTGA. The V end lost 0 bases, the J end lost 4 bases, and 9 bases lay between the germline ends. Sequencing was performed with immunoSEQ multiplex PCR; in TCRdb, only in-frame clones are kept and a portion is missing. The repertoire consists of some 150,000 clones, with approximately 90% occurring once and the leading ten covering about 3.5%. As concerns this clone: The antigen is not known.

The receptor was derived from an adult in good health. The sequencing used peripheral blood, collected on day 0 of AZD1222 vaccination. This chain connects TRBV7-3 to TRBJ1-2; D not resolved. This chain's CDR3 is CASSLTKRAYGYTF. CDR3 DNA sequence: TGTGCCAGCAGCTTAACGAAAAGGGCCTATGGCTACACCTTC. Supplemented by reference TRBV7-3 and TRBJ1-2, the full variable domain reads GAGVSQTPSNKVTEKGKYVELRCDPISGHTALYWYRQSLGQGPEFLIYFQGTGAADDSGLPNDRFFAVRPEGSVSTLKIQRTERGDSAVYLCASSLTKRAYGYTFGSGTRLTVV.